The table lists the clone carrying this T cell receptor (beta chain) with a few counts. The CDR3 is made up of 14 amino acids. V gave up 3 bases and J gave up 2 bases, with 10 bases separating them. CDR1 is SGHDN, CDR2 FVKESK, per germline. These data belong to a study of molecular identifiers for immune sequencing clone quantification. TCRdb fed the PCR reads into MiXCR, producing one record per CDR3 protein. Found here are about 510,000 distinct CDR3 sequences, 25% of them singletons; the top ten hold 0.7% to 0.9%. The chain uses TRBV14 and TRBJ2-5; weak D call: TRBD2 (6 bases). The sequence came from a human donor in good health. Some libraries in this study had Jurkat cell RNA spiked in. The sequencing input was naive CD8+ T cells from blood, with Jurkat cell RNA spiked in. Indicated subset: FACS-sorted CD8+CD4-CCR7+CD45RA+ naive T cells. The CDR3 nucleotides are TGTGCCAGCAGCCATTGGAGGGGTCAAGAGACCCAGTACTTC. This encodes CASSHWRGQETQYF.